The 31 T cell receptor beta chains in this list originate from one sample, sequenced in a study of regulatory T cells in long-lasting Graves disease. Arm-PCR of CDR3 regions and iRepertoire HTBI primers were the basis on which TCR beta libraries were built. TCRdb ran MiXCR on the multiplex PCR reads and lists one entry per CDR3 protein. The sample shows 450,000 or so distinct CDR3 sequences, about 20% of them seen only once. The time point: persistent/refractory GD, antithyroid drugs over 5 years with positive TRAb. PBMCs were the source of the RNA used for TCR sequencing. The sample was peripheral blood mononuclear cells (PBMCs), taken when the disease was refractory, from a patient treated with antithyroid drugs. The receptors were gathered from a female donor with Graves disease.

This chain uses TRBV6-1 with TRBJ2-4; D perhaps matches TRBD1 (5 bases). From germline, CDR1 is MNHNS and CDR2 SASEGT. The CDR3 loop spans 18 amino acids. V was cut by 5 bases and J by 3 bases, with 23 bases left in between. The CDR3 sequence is CASSPTNRLKAGKNIQYF. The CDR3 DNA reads TGTGCCAGCAGTCCTACAAACAGGCTTAAAGCTGGCAAAAACATTCAGTACTTC.

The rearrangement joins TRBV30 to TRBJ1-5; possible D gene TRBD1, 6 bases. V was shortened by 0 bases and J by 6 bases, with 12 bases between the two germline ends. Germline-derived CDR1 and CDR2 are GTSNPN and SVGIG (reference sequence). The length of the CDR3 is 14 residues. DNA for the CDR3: TGTGCCTGGAGTGTAGGGGGGGCCAGTCAGCCCCAGCATTTT. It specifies CAWSVGGASQPQHF.

The CDR3: CASRGLGGTEAFF. The CDR3 DNA reads as TGTGCCAGCAGGGGTCTCGGGGGCACTGAAGCTTTCTTT. The J gene is TRBJ1-1, the V gene TRBV6-1; D is possibly TRBD1 (5 bases). CDR1 is MNHNS and CDR2 is SASEGT in the germline V gene. The CDR3 is 13 amino acids. V lost 6 bases and J lost 4, with 12 bases in between.

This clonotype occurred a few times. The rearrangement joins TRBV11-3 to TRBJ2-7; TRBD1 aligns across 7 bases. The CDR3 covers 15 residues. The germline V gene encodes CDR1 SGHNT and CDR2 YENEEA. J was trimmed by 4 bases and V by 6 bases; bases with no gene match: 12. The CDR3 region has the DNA TGTGCCAGCAGAGAAAGTCGGACAGGCCGATACGAGCAGTACTTC. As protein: CASRESRTGRYEQYF.

The CDR3 reads CSARVQGSTDTQYF. CDR3 nucleotides: TGCAGTGCTAGAGTTCAGGGAAGCACAGATACGCAGTATTTT. The rearrangement joins TRBV20-1 to TRBJ2-3; possible D gene TRBD1, 5 bases. The CDR3 has 14 residues. Germline loops: CDR1 DFQATT, CDR2 SNEGSKA (reference sequence). Trimming removed 1 base at V and 0 bases at J, with 8 bases between.

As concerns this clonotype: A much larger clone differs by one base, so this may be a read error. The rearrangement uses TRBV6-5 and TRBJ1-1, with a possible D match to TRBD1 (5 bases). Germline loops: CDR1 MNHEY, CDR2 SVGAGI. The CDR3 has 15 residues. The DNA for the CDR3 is TGTGCCAGCGGTTACTCCCTAGGGGATTACACTGAAGCTTTCTTT. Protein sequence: CASGYSLGDYTEAFF.

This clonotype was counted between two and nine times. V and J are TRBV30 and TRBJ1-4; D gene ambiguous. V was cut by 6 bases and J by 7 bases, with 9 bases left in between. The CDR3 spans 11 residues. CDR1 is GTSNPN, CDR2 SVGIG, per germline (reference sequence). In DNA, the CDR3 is TGTGCCTGTGGTGGAGGTGAAAAACTGTTTTTT. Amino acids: CACGGGEKLFF. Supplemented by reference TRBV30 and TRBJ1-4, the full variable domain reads SQTIHQWPATLVQPVGSPLSLECTVEGTSNPNLYWYRQAAGRGLQLLFYSVGIGQISSEVPQNLSASRPQDRQFILSSKKLLLSDSGFYLCACGGGEKLFFGSGTQLSVL.

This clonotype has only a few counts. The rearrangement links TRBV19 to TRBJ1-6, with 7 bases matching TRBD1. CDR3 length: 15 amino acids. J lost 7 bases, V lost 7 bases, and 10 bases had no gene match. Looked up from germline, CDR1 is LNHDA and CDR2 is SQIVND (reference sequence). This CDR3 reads CASTYRGQANSPLHF. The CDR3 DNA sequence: TGTGCCAGTACCTACAGGGGCCAAGCCAATTCACCCCTCCACTTT.

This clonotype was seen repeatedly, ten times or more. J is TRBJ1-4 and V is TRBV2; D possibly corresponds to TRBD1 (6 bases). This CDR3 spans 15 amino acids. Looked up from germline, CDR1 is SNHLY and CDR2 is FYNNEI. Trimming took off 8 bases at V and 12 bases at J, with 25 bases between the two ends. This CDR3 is CASCYMDSENLELFF. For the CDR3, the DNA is TGTGCCAGCTGTTATATGGACAGCGAGAATCTCGAACTGTTTTTT. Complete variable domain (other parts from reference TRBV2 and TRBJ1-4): EPEVTQTPSHQVTQMGQEVILRCVPISNHLYFYWYRQILGQKVEFLVSFYNNEISEKSEIFDDQFSVERPDGSNFTLKIRSTKLEDSAMYFCASCYMDSENLELFFGSGTQLSVL.

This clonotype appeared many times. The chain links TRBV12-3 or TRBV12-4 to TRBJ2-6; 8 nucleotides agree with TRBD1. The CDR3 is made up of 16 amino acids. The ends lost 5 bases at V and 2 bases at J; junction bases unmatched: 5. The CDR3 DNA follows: TGTGCCAGCAGTCCCGGGACAGGAACTGGGGCCAACGTCCTGACTTTC. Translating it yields CASSPGTGTGANVLTF.

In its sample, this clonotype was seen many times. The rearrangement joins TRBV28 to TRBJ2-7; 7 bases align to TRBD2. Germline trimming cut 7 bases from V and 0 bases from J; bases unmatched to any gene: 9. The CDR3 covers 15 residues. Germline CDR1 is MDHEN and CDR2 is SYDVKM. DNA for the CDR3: TGTGCCAGCACTCCCGGGACTACCGACTCCTACGAGCAGTACTTC. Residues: CASTPGTTDSYEQYF.

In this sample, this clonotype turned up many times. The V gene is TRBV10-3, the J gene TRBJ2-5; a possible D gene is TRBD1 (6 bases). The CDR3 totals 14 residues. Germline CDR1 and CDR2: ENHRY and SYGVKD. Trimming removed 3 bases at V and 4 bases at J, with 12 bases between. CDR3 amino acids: CAISDGGGGETQYF. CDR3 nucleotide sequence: TGTGCCATCAGTGATGGTGGGGGCGGAGAGACCCAGTACTTC.

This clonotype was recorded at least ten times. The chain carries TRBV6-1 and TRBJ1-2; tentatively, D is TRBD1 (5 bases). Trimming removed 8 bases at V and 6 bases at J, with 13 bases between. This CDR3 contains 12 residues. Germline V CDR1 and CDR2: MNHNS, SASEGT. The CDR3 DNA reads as TGTGCCAGCCGCTCCCCAGGGAATGGCTACACCTTC. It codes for CASRSPGNGYTF.

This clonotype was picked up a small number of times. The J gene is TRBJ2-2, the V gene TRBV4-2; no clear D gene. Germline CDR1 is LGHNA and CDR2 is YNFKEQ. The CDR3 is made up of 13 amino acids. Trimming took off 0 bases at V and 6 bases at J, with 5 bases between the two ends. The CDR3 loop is CASSQESSGELFF. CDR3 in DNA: TGTGCCAGCAGCCAAGAAAGTTCCGGGGAGCTGTTTTTT.

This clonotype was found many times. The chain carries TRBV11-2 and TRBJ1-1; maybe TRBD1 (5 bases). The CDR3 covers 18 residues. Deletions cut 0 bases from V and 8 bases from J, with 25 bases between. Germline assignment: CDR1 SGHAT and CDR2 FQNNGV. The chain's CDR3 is CASSLDQFQAGRMDEAFF. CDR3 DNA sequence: TGTGCCAGCAGCTTAGATCAGTTTCAGGCAGGGCGGATGGACGAAGCTTTCTTT.

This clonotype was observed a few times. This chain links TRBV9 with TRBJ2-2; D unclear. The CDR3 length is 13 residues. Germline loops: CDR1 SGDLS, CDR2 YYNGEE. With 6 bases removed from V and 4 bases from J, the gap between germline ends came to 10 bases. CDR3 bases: TGTGCCAGCACCCGAGGTGGCACCGGGGAGCTGTTTTTT. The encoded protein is CASTRGGTGELFF.

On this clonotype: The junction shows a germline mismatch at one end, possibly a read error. CDR3 in amino acids: CASSQDTARNYEQYF. The DNA for the CDR3 is TGCGCCAGCAGCCAAGATACGGCCAGGAACTACGAGCAGTACTTC. V and J are TRBV28 and TRBJ2-7; D is undetermined. This CDR3 spans 15 amino acids. Germline-derived CDR1 and CDR2 are MDHEN and SYDVKM.

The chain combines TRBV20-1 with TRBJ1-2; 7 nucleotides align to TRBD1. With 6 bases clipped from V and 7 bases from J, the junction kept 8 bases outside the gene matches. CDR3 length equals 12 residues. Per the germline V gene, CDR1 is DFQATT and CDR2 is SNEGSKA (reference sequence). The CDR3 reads CSAATGSRGYTF. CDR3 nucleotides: TGCAGTGCCGCGACAGGGAGCCGTGGCTACACCTTC.

CDR3 coding DNA: TGTGCCAGCAGCTCCATAAAAACTAGCGGGGGCTACGAGCAGTACTTC. It codes for CASSSIKTSGGYEQYF. V usage is TRBV7-9 and J usage is TRBJ2-7; 11 positions agree with TRBD2. The CDR3 is made up of 16 amino acids. V lost 4 bases to trimming and J lost 3 bases; unmatched junction nucleotides: 8. CDR1 and CDR2 from the germline V gene are SEHNR and FQNEAQ (reference sequence).

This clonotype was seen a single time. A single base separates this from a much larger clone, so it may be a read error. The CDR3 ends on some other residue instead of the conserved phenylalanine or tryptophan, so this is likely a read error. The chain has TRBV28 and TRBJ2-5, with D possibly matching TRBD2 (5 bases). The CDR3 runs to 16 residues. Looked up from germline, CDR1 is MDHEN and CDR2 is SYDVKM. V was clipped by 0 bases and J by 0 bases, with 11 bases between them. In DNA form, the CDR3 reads TGTGCCAGCAGTTTATGGGGAGCGAGGTACCAAGAGACCCAGTACCTC. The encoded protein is CASSLWGARYQETQYL.

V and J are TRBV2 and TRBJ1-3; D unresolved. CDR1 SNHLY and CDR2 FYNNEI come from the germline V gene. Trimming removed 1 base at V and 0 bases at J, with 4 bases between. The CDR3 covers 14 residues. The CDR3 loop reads CASSEGSSGNTIYF. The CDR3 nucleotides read TGTGCCAGCAGTGAAGGGAGCTCTGGAAACACCATATATTTT.

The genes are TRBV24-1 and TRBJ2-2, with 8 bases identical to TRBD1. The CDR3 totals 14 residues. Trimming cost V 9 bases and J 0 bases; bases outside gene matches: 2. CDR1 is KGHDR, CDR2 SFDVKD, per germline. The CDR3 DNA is TGTGCCACCGCGGGACAGGCGAACACCGGGGAGCTGTTTTTT. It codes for CATAGQANTGELFF.

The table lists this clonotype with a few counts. CDR3 protein: CSAPTGGGEQYF. As DNA, the CDR3 is TGCAGTGCCCCAACAGGGGGAGGCGAGCAGTACTTC. This chain links TRBV20-1 with TRBJ2-7; 8 bases fit TRBD1. CDR1 and CDR2 (germline): DFQATT, SNEGSKA (reference sequence). This CDR3 has 12 residues. The junction had 7 bases not matched to a gene; V was cut back by 6 bases and J by 6 bases.

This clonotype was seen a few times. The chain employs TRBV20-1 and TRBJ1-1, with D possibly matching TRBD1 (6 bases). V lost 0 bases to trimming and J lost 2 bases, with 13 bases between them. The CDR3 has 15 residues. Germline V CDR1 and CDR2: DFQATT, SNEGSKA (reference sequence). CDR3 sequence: CSARDFGQLNTEAFF. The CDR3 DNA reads TGCAGTGCTAGAGATTTCGGACAGCTAAACACTGAAGCTTTCTTT.

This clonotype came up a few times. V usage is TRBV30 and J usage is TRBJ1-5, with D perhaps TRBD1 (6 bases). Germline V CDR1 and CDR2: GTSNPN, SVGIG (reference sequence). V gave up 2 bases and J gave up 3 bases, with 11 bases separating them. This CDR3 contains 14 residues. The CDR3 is CAWSTGQHNQPQHF. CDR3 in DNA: TGTGCCTGGAGTACCGGACAGCACAATCAGCCCCAGCATTTT.

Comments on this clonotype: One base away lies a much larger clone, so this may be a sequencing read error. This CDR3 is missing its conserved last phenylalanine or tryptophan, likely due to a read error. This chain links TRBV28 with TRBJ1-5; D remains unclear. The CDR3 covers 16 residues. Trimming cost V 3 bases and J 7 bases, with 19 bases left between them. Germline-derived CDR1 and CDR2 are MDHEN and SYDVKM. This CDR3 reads CASSFELRDFSQPQHL. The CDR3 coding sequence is TGTGCCAGCAGTTTCGAACTCCGGGATTTCTCCCAGCCCCAGCATCTT.

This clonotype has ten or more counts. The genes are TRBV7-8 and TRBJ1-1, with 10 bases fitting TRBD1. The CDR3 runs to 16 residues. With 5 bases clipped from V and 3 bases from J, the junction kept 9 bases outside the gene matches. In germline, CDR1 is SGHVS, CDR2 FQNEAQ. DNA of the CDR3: TGTGCCAGCAGCACCCGACAGGGGGCGTATGACACTGAAGCTTTCTTT. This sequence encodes CASSTRQGAYDTEAFF.

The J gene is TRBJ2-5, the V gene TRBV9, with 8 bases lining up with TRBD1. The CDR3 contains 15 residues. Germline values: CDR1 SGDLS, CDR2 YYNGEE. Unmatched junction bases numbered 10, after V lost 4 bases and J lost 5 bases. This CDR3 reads CASSTTQDREETQYF. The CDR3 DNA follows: TGTGCCAGCAGCACGACGCAGGACAGGGAGGAGACCCAGTACTTC.

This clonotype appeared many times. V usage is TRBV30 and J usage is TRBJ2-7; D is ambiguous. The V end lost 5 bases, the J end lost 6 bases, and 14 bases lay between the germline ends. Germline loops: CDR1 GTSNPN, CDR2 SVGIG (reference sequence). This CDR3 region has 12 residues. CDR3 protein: CAWRPLPSEQYF. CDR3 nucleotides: TGTGCCTGGCGTCCCCTACCATCCGAGCAGTACTTC.

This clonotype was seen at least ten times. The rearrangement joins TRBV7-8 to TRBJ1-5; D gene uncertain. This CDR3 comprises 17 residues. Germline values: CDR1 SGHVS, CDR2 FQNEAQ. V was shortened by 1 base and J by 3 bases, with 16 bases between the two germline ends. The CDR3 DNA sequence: TGTGCCAGCAGCTTAGAACCCTCATCTGGTAACAATCAGCCCCAGCATTTT. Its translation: CASSLEPSSGNNQPQHF.

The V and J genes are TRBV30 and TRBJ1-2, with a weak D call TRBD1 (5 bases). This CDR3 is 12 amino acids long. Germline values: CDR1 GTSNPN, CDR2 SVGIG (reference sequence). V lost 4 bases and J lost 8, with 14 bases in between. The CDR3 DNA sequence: TGTGCCTGGATTACCGGGGGAAGAGGCTACACCTTC. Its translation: CAWITGGRGYTF.